The rows below give T cell receptor beta chains drawn from one sample of a study of cytomegalovirus exposure and HLA in healthy donors. TCRdb's table, derived via immunoSEQ multiplex PCR, lists solely in-frame clones and lacks some. This sample has some 120,000 clones, with roughly 85% found just once. Sequencing was carried out using PBMCs. The receptors here all came from a woman in her 30s in good health and CMV-seropositive. Each CDR3 is given with its conserved first and last residue. D genes are given only for firm matches. Clone size appears in some rows only: once, few, many, or a class for an expanded clone.

clone size	D gene	V gene	J gene	CDR3 protein	CDR3 DNA
.	.	TRBV2	TRBJ1-5	CASAQDFGGKPQHF	TGTGCCAGCGCGCAGGACTTCGGGGGGAAGCCCCAGCATTTT
.	TRBD1	TRBV30	TRBJ1-1	CAWSLGQGHTEAFF	TGTGCCTGGAGTCTAGGACAGGGGCACACTGAAGCTTTCTTT
.	TRBD1	TRBV18	TRBJ2-5	CASSPPGQGKETQYF	TGTGCCAGCTCACCCCCGGGACAGGGGAAAGAGACCCAGTACTTC
.	TRBD2	TRBV4-2	TRBJ2-1	CASSQDPSGSAYNEQFF	TGTGCCAGCAGCCAAGACCCTAGCGGGAGTGCCTACAATGAGCAGTTCTTC
.	.	TRBV28	TRBJ2-7	CASSGDSATSYEQYF	TGTGCCAGCAGTGGGGACTCTGCTACCTCCTACGAGCAGTACTTC
few	TRBD2	TRBV2	TRBJ2-7	CASLPGLAGGEQYF	TGTGCCAGCCTCCCGGGACTAGCGGGGGGTGAGCAGTACTTC
.	TRBD1	TRBV30	TRBJ2-7	CAWEGGRDYEQYF	TGTGCCTGGGAAGGGGGCAGGGACTACGAGCAGTACTTC
.	.	TRBV11-2	TRBJ2-2	CASTRTEDTGELFF	TGTGCCAGCACCAGGACAGAGGACACCGGGGAGCTGTTTTTT
few	.	TRBV6-1	TRBJ1-4	CASQRGLEGEKLFF	TGTGCCAGTCAAAGGGGTCTAGAAGGCGAAAAACTGTTTTTT
.	TRBD2	TRBV6-5	TRBJ2-5	CASRGLAGGETQYF	TGTGCCAGCAGGGGTCTAGCGGGGGGCGAGACCCAGTACTTC
.	TRBD2	TRBV28	TRBJ2-1	CASSLRGTSGANEQFF	TGTGCCAGCAGTTTGAGAGGGACTAGCGGGGCCAATGAGCAGTTCTTC
.	.	TRBV5-1	TRBJ2-3	CASSSQGGSTDTQYF	TGCGCCAGCAGTTCTCAGGGGGGCTCCACAGATACGCAGTATTTT
.	TRBD1	TRBV28	TRBJ1-1	CASSTTGGLGTEAFF	TGTGCCAGCAGTACGACAGGGGGCTTGGGCACTGAAGCTTTCTTT
.	.	TRBV4-1	TRBJ2-3	CASSQDDSLIDTQYF	TGCGCCAGCAGCCAAGATGACTCCCTTATAGATACGCAGTATTTT
once	.	TRBV9	TRBJ2-2	CASSSRQDTGELFF	TGTGCCAGCAGCTCGAGACAGGACACCGGGGAGCTGTTTTTT
.	.	TRBV11-2	TRBJ2-1	CASSLGNYINEQFF	TGTGCCAGCAGCTTAGGGAACTATATCAATGAGCAGTTCTTC
.	TRBD2	TRBV7-3	TRBJ2-6	CASSLTTREGSGANVLTF	TGTGCCAGCAGCTTAACGACGCGGGAGGGATCCGGGGCCAACGTCCTGACTTTC
.	.	TRBV11-1	TRBJ1-5	CASSLGVNQPQHF	TGTGCCAGCAGCCTTGGAGTCAATCAGCCCCAGCATTTT
.	TRBD1	TRBV19	TRBJ1-2	CASRTGQPYGYTF	TGTGCCAGTAGGACGGGACAGCCCTATGGCTACACCTTC
.	TRBD2	TRBV9	TRBJ2-2	CASSALAGGPSNTGELFF	TGTGCCAGCAGCGCCCTAGCGGGAGGGCCCTCTAACACCGGGGAGCTGTTTTTT
.	.	TRBV19	TRBJ2-5	CASTRGGRAWETQYF	TGTGCCTCGACTCGAGGGGGGAGGGCCTGGGAGACCCAGTACTTC
.	.	TRBV6-1	TRBJ1-4	CASSRQLTNEKLFF	TGTGCCAGCTCAAGACAGCTAACTAATGAAAAACTGTTTTTT
.	.	TRBV7-9	TRBJ1-2	CASSLSDIDGYTF	TGTGCCAGCAGCTTGTCGGACATTGATGGCTACACCTTC
.	TRBD1	TRBV30	TRBJ1-5	CAWSETGAEQPQHF	TGTGCCTGGAGCGAGACAGGGGCAGAACAGCCCCAGCATTTT
.	.	TRBV9	TRBJ1-2	CASSARAPRGGYTF	TGTGCCAGCAGCGCACGGGCCCCCCGAGGGGGCTACACCTTC
.	.	TRBV9	TRBJ2-3	CASSVGADRDLGDTQYF	TGTGCCAGCAGCGTAGGGGCAGATCGTGATCTTGGGGATACGCAGTATTTT
few	TRBD1	TRBV7-9	TRBJ2-1	CASSRDRPSEFF	TGTGCCAGCAGCCGGGACAGACCGAGCGAGTTCTTC
.	.	TRBV7-9	TRBJ1-2	CASSLGRGQDYGYTF	TGTGCCAGCAGCTTAGGGAGGGGCCAGGACTATGGCTACACCTTC
.	TRBD1	TRBV28	TRBJ1-4	CASSSKRTGGNEKLFF	TGTGCCAGCAGTTCGAAACGGACAGGGGGTAATGAAAAACTGTTTTTT
.	TRBD1	TRBV9	TRBJ2-3	CASSVEGALLTDTQYF	TGTGCCAGCAGCGTAGAGGGGGCGCTTCTTACAGATACGCAGTATTTT
.	.	TRBV7-2	TRBJ2-2	CASMGVNTGELFF	TGTGCCAGCATGGGAGTCAACACCGGGGAGCTGTTTTTT
.	.	TRBV6-1	TRBJ1-1	CASSQRGTGTEAFF	TGTGCCAGCAGCCAACGGGGGACGGGCACTGAAGCTTTCTTT
.	TRBD2	TRBV10-3	TRBJ2-7	CAISATSAVREQYF	TGTGCCATCAGTGCGACTAGCGCGGTGAGGGAGCAGTACTTC
.	.	TRBV6-5	TRBJ1-1	CASRKTGLTEAFF	TGTGCCAGCAGAAAAACAGGGCTCACTGAAGCTTTCTTT
.	.	TRBV2	TRBJ1-1	CASSDGQPRTEAFF	TGTGCCAGCAGTGATGGACAGCCAAGGACTGAAGCTTTCTTT
.	TRBD1	TRBV7-2	TRBJ1-2	CASSLKTGSNYGYTF	TGTGCCAGCAGCTTAAAGACAGGGAGTAACTATGGCTACACCTTC
.	.	TRBV11-2	TRBJ1-1	CASSLQLNTEAFF	TGTGCCAGCAGCTTGCAGTTGAACACTGAAGCTTTCTTT
.	.	TRBV28	TRBJ2-2	CASSLRRGGAGELFF	TGTGCCAGCAGTTTGAGGAGAGGAGGAGCCGGGGAGCTGTTTTTT
.	TRBD1	TRBV5-6	TRBJ1-4	CASSSGQEVEKLFF	TGTGCCAGCAGTTCGGGACAGGAGGTTGAAAAACTGTTTTTT
once	.	TRBV7-3	TRBJ2-1	CASSLGGLTDNEQFF	TGTGCCAGCAGCTTAGGCGGGTTAACGGACAATGAGCAGTTCTTC
.	.	TRBV7-9	TRBJ1-4	CASSFQQGGGEKLFF	TGTGCCAGCAGCTTCCAACAGGGTGGCGGTGAAAAACTGTTTTTT
.	.	TRBV19	TRBJ1-5	CASSMVGRNYQPQHF	TGTGCCAGTAGTATGGTTGGCAGAAATTATCAGCCCCAGCATTTT
.	TRBD1	TRBV18	TRBJ1-4	CASSLQGEKLFF	TGTGCCAGCTCGCTACAGGGGGAAAAACTGTTTTTT
once	TRBD1	TRBV2	TRBJ2-3	CASSSQGAEDTQYF	TGTGCCAGCAGTTCACAGGGGGCGGAAGATACGCAGTATTTT
.	.	TRBV27	TRBJ1-5	CASSPWGLLYSNQPQHF	TGTGCCAGCAGCCCCTGGGGGCTCCTCTATAGCAATCAGCCCCAGCATTTT
.	.	TRBV11-1	TRBJ2-1	CASSSADRNNEQFF	TGTGCCAGCAGCTCCGCTGACAGGAACAATGAGCAGTTCTTC